The clone carrying this T cell receptor (beta chain) showed up just a few times. Its antigen remains unidentified. TCRdb itself ran the 5' RACE reads through MiXCR, one entry per CDR3 protein. This sample has roughly 240,000 distinct CDR3 sequences, with about a sixth found just once. This specimen comes from a study of T-cell memory formation after mild COVID-19. V lost 1 base and J lost 0, with 10 bases in between. This CDR3 is 15 amino acids long. Germline CDR1 reads SQVTM; CDR2 reads ANQGSEA. Study-level results: Cross-reactive memory seemingly joined, as some responding clones were found in pre-infection memory.

This chain uses TRBV29-1 with TRBJ2-1, with D unresolved. This clonotype was sampled from a man in his late teens or twenties who had mild COVID-19 (a few samples of this study predate the infection). Cell type and time point are not known. Specimen: PBMCs or a T cell subset sorted from them (not recorded which). The CDR3 loop reads CSVEGSLSSYNEQFF. The CDR3 DNA is TGCAGCGTTGAAGGGAGCTTGAGCTCCTACAATGAGCAGTTCTTC.